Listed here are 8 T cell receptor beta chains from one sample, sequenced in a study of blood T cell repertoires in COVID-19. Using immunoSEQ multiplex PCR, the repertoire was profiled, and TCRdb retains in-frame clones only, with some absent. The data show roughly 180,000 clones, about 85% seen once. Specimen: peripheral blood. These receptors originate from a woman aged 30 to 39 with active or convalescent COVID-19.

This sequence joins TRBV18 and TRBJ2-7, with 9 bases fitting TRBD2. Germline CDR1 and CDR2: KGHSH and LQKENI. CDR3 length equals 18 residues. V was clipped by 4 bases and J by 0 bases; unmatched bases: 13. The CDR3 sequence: CASSRDSGLAGSSYEQYF. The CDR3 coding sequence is TGTGCCAGCTCACGAGACTCCGGGCTAGCGGGGAGCTCCTACGAGCAGTACTTC.

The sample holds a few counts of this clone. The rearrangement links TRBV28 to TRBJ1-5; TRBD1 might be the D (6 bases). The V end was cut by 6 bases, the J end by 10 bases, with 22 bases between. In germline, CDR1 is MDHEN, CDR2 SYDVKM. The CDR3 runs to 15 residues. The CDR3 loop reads CASSPFGRGRGPQHF. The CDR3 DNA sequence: TGTGCCAGCAGCCCTTTTGGCAGGGGAAGAGGACCCCAGCATTTT.

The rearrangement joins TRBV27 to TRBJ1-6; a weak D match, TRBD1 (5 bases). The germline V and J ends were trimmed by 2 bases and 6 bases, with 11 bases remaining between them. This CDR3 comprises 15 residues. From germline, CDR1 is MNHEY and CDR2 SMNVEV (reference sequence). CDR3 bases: TGTGCCAGCAGTTTAAGGGGACTCGGTAATTCACCCCTCCACTTT. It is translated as CASSLRGLGNSPLHF.

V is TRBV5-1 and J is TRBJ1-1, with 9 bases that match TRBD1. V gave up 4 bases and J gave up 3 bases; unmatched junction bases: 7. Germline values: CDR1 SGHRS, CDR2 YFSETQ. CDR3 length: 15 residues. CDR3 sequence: CASSDPGQGYTEAFF. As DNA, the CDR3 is TGCGCCAGCAGCGATCCGGGACAGGGATACACTGAAGCTTTCTTT.

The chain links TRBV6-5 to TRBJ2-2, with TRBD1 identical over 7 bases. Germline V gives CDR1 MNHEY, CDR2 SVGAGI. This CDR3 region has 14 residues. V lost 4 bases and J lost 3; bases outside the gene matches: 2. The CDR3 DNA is TGTGCCAGCAGTTCTGGACAGGACACCGGGGAGCTGTTTTTT. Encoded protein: CASSSGQDTGELFF.

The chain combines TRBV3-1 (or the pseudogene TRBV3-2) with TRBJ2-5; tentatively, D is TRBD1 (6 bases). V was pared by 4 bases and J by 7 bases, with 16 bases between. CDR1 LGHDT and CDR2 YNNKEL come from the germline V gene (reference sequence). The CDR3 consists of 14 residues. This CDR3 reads CASSPYGQSGTQYF. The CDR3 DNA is TGTGCCAGCAGCCCCTACGGACAGAGCGGGACCCAGTACTTC.

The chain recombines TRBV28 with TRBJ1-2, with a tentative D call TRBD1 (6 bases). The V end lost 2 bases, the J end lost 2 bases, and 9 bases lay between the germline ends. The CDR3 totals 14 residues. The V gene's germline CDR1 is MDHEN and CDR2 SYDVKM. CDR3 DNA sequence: TGTGCCAGCAGTTTAGGCGGGGGCAACTATGGCTACACCTTC. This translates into CASSLGGGNYGYTF.

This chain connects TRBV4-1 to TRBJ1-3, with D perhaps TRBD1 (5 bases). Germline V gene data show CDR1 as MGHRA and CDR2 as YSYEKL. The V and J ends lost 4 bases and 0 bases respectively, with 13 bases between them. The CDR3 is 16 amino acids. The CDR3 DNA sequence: TGCGCCAGCAGCCCGGGACCCGGGGGCTCTGGAAACACCATATATTTT. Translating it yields CASSPGPGGSGNTIYF.